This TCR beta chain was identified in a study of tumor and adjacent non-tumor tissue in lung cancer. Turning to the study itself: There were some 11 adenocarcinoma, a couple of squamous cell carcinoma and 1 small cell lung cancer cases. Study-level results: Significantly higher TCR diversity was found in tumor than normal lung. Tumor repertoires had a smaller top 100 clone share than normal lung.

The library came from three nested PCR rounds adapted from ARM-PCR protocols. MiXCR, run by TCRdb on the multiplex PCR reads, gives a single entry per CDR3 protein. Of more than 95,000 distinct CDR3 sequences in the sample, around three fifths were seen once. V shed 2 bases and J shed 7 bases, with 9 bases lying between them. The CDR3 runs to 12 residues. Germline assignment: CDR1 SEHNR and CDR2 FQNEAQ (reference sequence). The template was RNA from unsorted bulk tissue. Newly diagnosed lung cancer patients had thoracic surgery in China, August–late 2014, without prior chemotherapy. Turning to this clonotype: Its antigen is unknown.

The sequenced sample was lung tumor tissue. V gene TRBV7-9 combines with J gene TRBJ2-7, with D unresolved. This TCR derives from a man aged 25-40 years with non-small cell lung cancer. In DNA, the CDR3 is TGTGCCAGCAGCTTAACCCGTCAAGAGCAGTACTTC. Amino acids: CASSLTRQEQYF.